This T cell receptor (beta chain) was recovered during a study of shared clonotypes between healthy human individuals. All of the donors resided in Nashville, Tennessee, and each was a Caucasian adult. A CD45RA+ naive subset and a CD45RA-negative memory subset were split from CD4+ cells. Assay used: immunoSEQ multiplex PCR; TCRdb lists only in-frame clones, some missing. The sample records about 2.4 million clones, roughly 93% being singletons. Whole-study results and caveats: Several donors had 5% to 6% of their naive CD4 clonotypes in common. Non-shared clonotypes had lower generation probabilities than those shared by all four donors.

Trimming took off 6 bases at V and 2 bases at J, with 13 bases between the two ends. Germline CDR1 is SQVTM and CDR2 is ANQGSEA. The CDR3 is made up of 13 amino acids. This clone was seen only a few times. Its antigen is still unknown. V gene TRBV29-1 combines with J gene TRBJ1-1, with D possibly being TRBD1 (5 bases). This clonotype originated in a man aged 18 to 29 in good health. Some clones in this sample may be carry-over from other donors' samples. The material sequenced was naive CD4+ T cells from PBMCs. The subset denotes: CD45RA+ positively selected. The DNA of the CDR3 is TGCAGCGTCCTCGGGGCCTCAAACACTGAAGCTTTCTTT. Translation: CSVLGASNTEAFF. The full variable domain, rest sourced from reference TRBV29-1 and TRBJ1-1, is SAVISQKPSRDICQRGTSLTIQCQVDSQVTMMFWYRQQPGQSLTLIATANQGSEATYESGFVIDKFPISRPNLTFSTLTVSNMSPEDSSIYLCSVLGASNTEAFFGQGTRLTVV.